Shown below are 27 T cell receptor beta chains from a single sample sequenced in a study of response to subunit inactivated influenza vaccine (dated by TCRdb to between 2017 and 2018). Receptor libraries were prepared by RT-PCR. The run used an Illumina HiSeq 2500. Clones were called with MiXCR by TCRdb after fastp trimmed the public reads at Q25, and only in-frame beta chains were retained. Under each unique CDR3 protein, matching rows form one entry showing the most common genes and DNA. This sample holds hundreds of thousands of distinct CDR3 sequences; over 9.5% were observed only once. The top ten hold roughly a tenth of the sample. The sequenced sample was PBMCs from blood, obtained on the day of vaccination. The receptors shown here come from a man in his forties or fifties who received an inactivated influenza vaccine. Donor details come from another sample of the same person, matched by shared clones.

The chain employs TRBV29-1 and TRBJ1-1; the match to TRBD1 covers 9 bases. CDR1 is SQVTM, CDR2 ANQGSEA, per germline. J gave up 2 bases and V 7 bases, and 5 bases lay outside the gene matches. The CDR3 sequence is 13 residues long. The CDR3, as DNA: TGCAGCGCCACAGGGGGCAGAAACACTGAAGCTTTCTTT. It is translated as CSATGGRNTEAFF.

This clonotype was seen a handful of times. The chain couples TRBV18 to TRBJ2-7, with TRBD2 matching 7 bases. The CDR3 is 14 residues long. Germline CDR1 is KGHSH and CDR2 is LQKENI. V was clipped by 2 bases and J by 5 bases; unmatched bases: 6. CDR3 bases: TGTGCCAGCTCACCAAGGGAGGGGTCCCACGAGCAGTACTTC. Translating it yields CASSPREGSHEQYF.

Only a few counts were recorded for this clonotype. The chain links TRBV6-5 to TRBJ2-7; possible D gene TRBD2, 7 bases. This CDR3 comprises 12 residues. Trimming pared 10 bases from V and 5 bases from J, leaving 15 bases between. CDR1 is MNHEY, CDR2 SVGAGI, per germline. CDR3 loop: CATAGGPDEQYF. DNA for the CDR3: TGTGCCACCGCCGGGGGGCCTGACGAGCAGTACTTC.

The CDR3 spells CSVAPWAGQETQYF. In DNA, the CDR3 is TGCAGCGTTGCACCCTGGGCTGGGCAAGAGACCCAGTACTTC. The rearrangement uses TRBV29-1 and TRBJ2-5, with D hard to call. Looked up from germline, CDR1 is SQVTM and CDR2 is ANQGSEA. This CDR3 spans 14 amino acids. V shed 4 bases and J shed 2 bases, with 14 bases lying between them.

This clonotype was counted between two and nine times. The chain couples TRBV5-8 to TRBJ2-1; 7 nucleotides align to TRBD2. Germline CDR1 and CDR2: SGHTS and YDEGEE. This CDR3 contains 16 residues. The J segment lost 6 bases and the V segment lost 0 bases, leaving 9 bases of the junction unmatched. CDR3 nucleotide sequence: TGTGCCAGCAGCTTGGGTTCGGGGGGAGTAATCAATGAGCAGTTCTTC. It translates to CASSLGSGGVINEQFF.

This clonotype was observed at least ten times. The V gene is TRBV18, the J gene TRBJ2-3; 7 nucleotides agree with TRBD1. With 8 bases clipped from V and 0 bases from J, the junction kept 5 bases outside the gene matches. CDR3 length equals 14 residues. CDR1 and CDR2 (germline): KGHSH, LQKENI. Here the CDR3 DNA reads TGTGCCAGCAGCCCGACAGGGAGCACAGATACGCAGTATTTT. As protein: CASSPTGSTDTQYF.

The chain has TRBV6-2 or TRBV6-3 and TRBJ2-1; 10 bases agree with TRBD2. V shed 7 bases, J shed 0 bases, and the junction held 6 bases outside the gene matches. Germline V CDR1 and CDR2: MNHEY, SVGEGT. This CDR3 is built from 16 residues. This CDR3 is CASTVSGRSSYNEQFF. CDR3 nucleotides: TGTGCCAGCACTGTTAGCGGGAGGAGCTCCTACAATGAGCAGTTCTTC.

A few counts support this clonotype. This chain connects TRBV12-3 or TRBV12-4 to TRBJ1-5; TRBD1 might be the D (6 bases). Deletions cut 4 bases from V and 7 bases from J, with 20 bases between. CDR3 length: 16 amino acids. For the CDR3, the DNA is TGTGCCAGCAGTTATGTGGGGGGCGCGGCCAGGCAGCCCCAGCATTTT. This codes for CASSYVGGAARQPQHF.

In its sample, this clonotype was seen a few times. CDR3 residues: CASRMVASGEPAYNEQFF. CDR3 sequence (DNA): TGTGCCAGCAGGATGGTGGCTAGCGGGGAGCCGGCCTACAATGAGCAGTTCTTC. The chain uses TRBV4-2 and TRBJ2-1, with 9 bases aligning to TRBD2. J gave up 2 bases and V 6 bases, and 14 bases lay outside the gene matches. Germline V CDR1 and CDR2: LGHNA, YNFKEQ. CDR3 length: 18 residues.

This clonotype was counted at least ten times. The V call is TRBV12-3 or TRBV12-4, the J call TRBJ2-2, with TRBD2 identical over 8 bases. The CDR3 runs to 15 residues. V lost 2 bases to trimming and J lost 5 bases; unmatched junction nucleotides: 4. In DNA, the CDR3 is TGTGCCAGCAGTTTAACGGGGGGGGTGACCGGGGAGCTGTTTTTT. Translation gives CASSLTGGVTGELFF.

Ten or more counts support this clonotype. The chain joins TRBV12-3 or TRBV12-4 to TRBJ1-6; D is perhaps TRBD1 (6 bases). V lost 3 bases and J lost 5, with 8 bases in between. CDR3 length: 14 residues. CDR3 residues: CASSFGQNNSPLHF. In nucleotides, the CDR3 is TGTGCCAGCAGTTTTGGACAGAATAATTCACCCCTCCACTTT.

The rearrangement links TRBV14 to TRBJ1-2, with D unclear. Trimming removed 0 bases at V and 8 bases at J, with 13 bases between. The CDR3 covers 14 residues. CDR1 and CDR2 (germline): SGHDN, FVKESK. CDR3 coding DNA: TGTGCCAGCAGCCAAGAGTATGGTGGCTACGGCTACACCTTC. Translating gives CASSQEYGGYGYTF. The complete variable domain, with remaining parts taken from reference TRBV14 and TRBJ1-2, reads EAGVTQFPSHSVIEKGQTVTLRCDPISGHDNLYWYRRVMGKEIKFLLHFVKESKQDESGMPNNRFLAERTGGTYSTLKVQPAELEDSGVYFCASSQEYGGYGYTFGSGTRLTVV.

The chain joins TRBV14 to TRBJ1-2; D uncertain. The CDR3 spans 15 residues. CDR1 is SGHDN, CDR2 FVKESK, per germline. Between the trimmed V and J ends, which lost 1 base and 4 bases, there was a span of 13 bases. CDR3 protein: CASSQGVPGTYGYTF. CDR3 nucleotides: TGTGCCAGCAGCCAAGGTGTCCCGGGAACCTATGGCTACACCTTC.

The table lists this clonotype with many counts. This chain connects TRBV15 to TRBJ2-3; the D gene is possibly TRBD1 (5 bases). This CDR3 has 14 residues. CDR1 and CDR2 from the germline V gene are LNHNV and YYDKDF (reference sequence). V was trimmed by 8 bases and J by 1 base, leaving 13 bases between them. The CDR3 DNA is TGTGCCACCCATTCGGACATCCGCACAGATACGCAGTATTTT. This translates into CATHSDIRTDTQYF.

J is TRBJ2-3 and V is TRBV7-3; no clear D. The CDR3 consists of 12 residues. V shed 1 base and J shed 5 bases, with 4 bases lying between them. The V gene's germline CDR1 is SGHTA and CDR2 FQGTGA. Written as DNA, the CDR3 is TGTGCCAGCAGCTTAAATCGAGATACGCAGTATTTT. It encodes CASSLNRDTQYF.

The chain uses TRBV6-1 and TRBJ1-1, with D hard to call. The CDR3 is 16 residues long. Germline V gives CDR1 MNHNS, CDR2 SASEGT. V lost 6 bases and J lost 1, with 18 bases in between. CDR3: CASRPTTAGKNTEAFF. DNA of the CDR3: TGTGCCAGCAGACCCACAACAGCTGGTAAGAACACTGAAGCTTTCTTT.

A few counts support this clonotype. The rearrangement joins TRBV7-2 to TRBJ2-3, with a weak D call TRBD2 (6 bases). The CDR3 loop spans 17 amino acids. V lost 4 bases and J 4 bases, leaving 21 bases between the germline ends. CDR1 and CDR2 from the germline V gene are SGHTA and FQGNSA. CDR3 nucleotide sequence: TGTGCCAGCAGCTGGAATCCGACTAGTGGGCGGGCAGATACGCAGTATTTT. This codes for CASSWNPTSGRADTQYF.

The chain is built from TRBV7-2 and TRBJ1-2; no clear D. Trimming pared 2 bases from V and 0 bases from J, leaving 7 bases between. The CDR3 loop spans 14 amino acids. Per germline, CDR1 SGHTA and CDR2 FQGNSA. The CDR3 DNA sequence: TGTGCCAGCAGCTTATCCAGAGCTAACTATGGCTACACCTTC. Translating it yields CASSLSRANYGYTF. The variable domain in full, with the rest retrieved from reference TRBV7-2 and TRBJ1-2, is GAGVSQSPSNKVTEKGKDVELRCDPISGHTALYWYRQSLGQGLEFLIYFQGNSAPDKSGLPSDRFSAERTGGSVSTLTIQRTQQEDSAVYLCASSLSRANYGYTFGSGTRLTVV.

This clonotype was counted at least ten times. This sequence joins TRBV7-6 and TRBJ2-2; 11 nucleotides line up with TRBD1. Germline CDR1 SGHVS, CDR2 FNYEAQ. The CDR3 spans 18 residues. V lost 5 bases and J lost 2; bases outside the gene matches: 10. The CDR3, as DNA: TGTGCCAGCAGCCTCGGGACAGGGGGAGAACTAAACACCGGGGAGCTGTTTTTT. Residues: CASSLGTGGELNTGELFF.

The J gene is TRBJ2-1, the V gene TRBV7-9, with D unresolved. This CDR3 spans 11 amino acids. V gave up 7 bases and J gave up 7 bases, with 8 bases separating them. CDR1 is SEHNR, CDR2 FQNEAQ, per germline (reference sequence). The CDR3 region has the DNA TGTGCCAGCATGGACCCTAATGAGCAGTTCTTC. This translates into CASMDPNEQFF.

This clonotype was detected only a few times. The rearrangement uses TRBV7-9 and TRBJ2-5, with a possible D match to TRBD1 (5 bases). Deletions cut 5 bases from V and 2 bases from J, with 15 bases between. The germline V gene encodes CDR1 SEHNR and CDR2 FQNEAQ (reference sequence). The CDR3 is 15 amino acids. CDR3 DNA: TGTGCCAGCAGCCAGGGCCTCGAACCTCAAGAGACCCAGTACTTC. Translated, it gives CASSQGLEPQETQYF.

There are a few counts of this clonotype. The genes are TRBV25-1 and TRBJ1-4; 9 nucleotides line up with TRBD1. The V gene's germline CDR1 is MGHDK and CDR2 SYGVNS. Trimming cost V 0 bases and J 3 bases; bases outside gene matches: 2. The CDR3 spans 16 residues. The CDR3 nucleotides are TGTGCCAGCAGTGAATATCGGGACAGGGCTAATGAAAAACTGTTTTTT. Translating it yields CASSEYRDRANEKLFF.

The rearrangement links TRBV29-1 to TRBJ2-7; D is unresolved. The CDR3 is 12 amino acids. The V end lost 4 bases, the J end lost 2 bases, and 9 bases lay between the germline ends. Germline assignment: CDR1 SQVTM and CDR2 ANQGSEA. The DNA for the CDR3 is TGCAGCGTTGTTGGATCACCCTACGAGCAGTACTTC. This translates into CSVVGSPYEQYF.

The chain recombines TRBV11-2 with TRBJ1-2; D ambiguous. The germline V gene has CDR1 SGHAT and CDR2 FQNNGV. V was shortened by 5 bases and J by 3 bases, with 13 bases between the two germline ends. The CDR3 totals 14 residues. CDR3 residues: CASSPTGTDYGYTF. In nucleotides, the CDR3 is TGTGCCAGCAGCCCAACCGGAACAGACTATGGCTACACCTTC.

The rearrangement joins TRBV6-2 or TRBV6-3 to TRBJ2-1, with 9 bases lining up with TRBD2. Germline trimming cut 3 bases from V and 10 bases from J; bases unmatched to any gene: 7. Germline assignment: CDR1 MNHEY and CDR2 SVGEGT. The CDR3 consists of 14 residues. This CDR3 reads CASSYAGGQREQFF. CDR3 coding DNA: TGTGCCAGCAGTTATGCGGGGGGGCAGCGGGAGCAGTTCTTC.

This clonotype appeared a few times. CDR3 DNA sequence: TGTGCCACCAGCACGGGGACTCGTCAGGACAATGAGCAGTTCTTC. It translates to CATSTGTRQDNEQFF. The chain joins TRBV15 to TRBJ2-1, with D maybe TRBD2 (6 bases). The CDR3 loop spans 15 amino acids. Germline values: CDR1 LNHNV, CDR2 YYDKDF (reference sequence). V dropped 4 bases and J dropped 5 bases, with 15 bases sitting between them.

This clonotype was seen more than once but under ten times. The chain carries TRBV7-9 and TRBJ2-3, with TRBD2 matching 12 bases. V lost 1 base to trimming and J lost 7 bases; unmatched junction nucleotides: 6. CDR1 SEHNR and CDR2 FQNEAQ come from the germline V gene (reference sequence). The CDR3 contains 16 residues. The CDR3 loop reads CASSLVPSGRANTQYF. In DNA form, the CDR3 reads TGTGCCAGCAGCTTAGTTCCTAGCGGGAGGGCCAATACGCAGTATTTT.